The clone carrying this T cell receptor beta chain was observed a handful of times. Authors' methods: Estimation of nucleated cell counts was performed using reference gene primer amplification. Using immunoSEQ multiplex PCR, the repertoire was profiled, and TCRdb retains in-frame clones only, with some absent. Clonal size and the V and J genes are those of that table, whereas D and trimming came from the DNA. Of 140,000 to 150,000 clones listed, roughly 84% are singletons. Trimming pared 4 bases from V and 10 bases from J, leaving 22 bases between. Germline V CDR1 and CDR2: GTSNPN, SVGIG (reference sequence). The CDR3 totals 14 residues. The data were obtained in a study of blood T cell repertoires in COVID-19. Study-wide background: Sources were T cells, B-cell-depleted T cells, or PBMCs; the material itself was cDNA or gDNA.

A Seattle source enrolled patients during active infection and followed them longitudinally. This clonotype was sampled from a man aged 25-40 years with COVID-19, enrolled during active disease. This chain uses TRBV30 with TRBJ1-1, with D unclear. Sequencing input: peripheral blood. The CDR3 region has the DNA TGTGCCTGGAACCCCGACCACTTAGCCCTTGGAGCTTTCTTT. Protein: CAWNPDHLALGAFF.